Given below is one T cell receptor beta chain in context. The antigen remains undetermined. The sample is drawn from a study of T cell responses to AZD1222 COVID-19 vaccine. Study-wide points: Spike-wide vaccine-associated CD4 TCRs dominated at 160-218 and 743-854.

The CDR3 extends over 14 amino acids. Trimming at V came to 4 bases and at J to 0 bases, leaving 3 bases not matched to a gene. The germline gives CDR1 SGHVS, CDR2 FNYEAQ. The repertoire was sequenced with immunoSEQ multiplex PCR; TCRdb's copy has only in-frame clones and lacks some. Of fewer than 65,000 clones listed, 84% are singletons. This TCR was sampled from an adult in good health. The material was peripheral blood, obtained on day 0 of AZD1222 vaccination. This chain joins TRBV7-6 and TRBJ2-7, with TRBD2 matching 7 bases. CDR3 sequence: CASSSAGSSYEQYF. CDR3 nucleotides: TGTGCCAGCAGCTCAGCGGGAAGCTCCTACGAGCAGTACTTC.